This T cell receptor (beta chain) originates from a study of blood T cell repertoires in COVID-19. As handled by the study authors: By means of reference gene primer amplification, nucleated cell counts were estimated. Here immunoSEQ multiplex PCR was the method, and the copy in TCRdb shows in-frame clones only, minus some. The V and J calls and clone size were taken over from that table, and D and trimming were inferred from the DNA. The data contain about 320,000 clones, 90% of them singletons. Living in 24 US areas, the participants were between about 18 and 90 years of age. Within the 2 weeks before study entry, each person in the exposed group met a COVID-19 case. The CDR3 consists of 12 residues. Trimming pared 5 bases from V and 4 bases from J, leaving 6 bases between. CDR1 is ENHRY, CDR2 SYGVKD, per germline.

The sample consisted of PBMCs or T cells enriched from blood (not recorded which). The sequence derives from a woman in her 30s who had been exposed to COVID-19. The chain couples TRBV10-3 to TRBJ1-5; a weak D match, TRBD1 (6 bases). The CDR3 here is CAISQGNQPQHF. In DNA, the CDR3 is TGTGCCATCAGTCAGGGGAATCAGCCCCAGCATTTT.